This TCR beta chain was sequenced for a study of response to subunit inactivated influenza vaccine. Overall study results and limits: Authors proposed each seasonal influenza vaccination draws in few new T cells.

CDR1 MRHNA and CDR2 SNTAGT come from the germline V gene. V was clipped by 4 bases and J by 4 bases; unmatched bases: 6. This CDR3 contains 15 residues. MiXCR was run by TCRdb on the RT-PCR reads, yielding one entry per CDR3 protein. The sample carries about 500,000 distinct CDR3 sequences, 16% recorded once. This clonotype has at least ten counts. Its antigen is unknown. The chain couples TRBV6-4 to TRBJ2-3, with TRBD2 identical over 9 bases. The material was CD4+ T cells sorted from PBMCs, obtained roughly 24 months after vaccination. This clonotype originated in a man between 50 and 70 years old who received an inactivated influenza vaccine. CDR3 sequence reads: CASSVDLAGSDTQYF. In DNA, the CDR3 is TGTGCCAGCAGTGTTGACCTAGCGGGATCAGATACGCAGTATTTT.